Listed below are T cell receptor beta chains from one sample, sequenced in a study of T cells in localized non-small cell lung cancer. Generated by immunoSEQ multiplex PCR, the TCRdb table keeps only in-frame clones and is missing some. The sample records about 36,000 clones, around nine tenths being singletons. The input for sequencing was peripheral blood, taken before any cancer treatment. The receptors stem from an older female donor with stage I lung adenocarcinoma. CDR3s include the opening cysteine and the closing phenylalanine or tryptophan. The D gene is left open where the match is weak. Clone size is given for some rows only: seen once, a few or many times, or a class if the clone is expanded.

J: TRBJ2-5
V: TRBV5-1
D: TRBD1
size: NA
CDR3: CASSLGTGTQETQYF
DNA: TGCGCCAGCAGCTTGGGGACAGGGACCCAAGAGACCCAGTACTTC

J: TRBJ2-7
V: TRBV6-5
D: NA
size: NA
CDR3: CASSKFEEQYF
DNA: TGTGCCAGCAGTAAATTTGAGGAGCAGTACTTC

J: TRBJ2-1
V: TRBV15
D: NA
size: NA
CDR3: CATSSGNYNEQFF
DNA: TGTGCCACCAGCAGCGGGAACTACAATGAGCAGTTCTTC

J: TRBJ1-6
V: TRBV6-1
D: NA
size: once
CDR3: CASSAQAGGLDSPLHF
DNA: TGTGCCAGCAGTGCCCAGGCAGGTGGGTTGGATTCACCCCTCCACTTT

J: TRBJ1-1
V: TRBV4-1
D: TRBD1
size: NA
CDR3: CASSQDAGGTEAFF
DNA: TGCGCCAGCAGCCAAGATGCAGGGGGCACTGAAGCTTTCTTT

J: TRBJ1-1
V: TRBV27
D: NA
size: NA
CDR3: CASSLVGRSWHTEAFF
DNA: TGTGCCAGCAGTTTAGTAGGGAGGTCATGGCACACTGAAGCTTTCTTT

J: TRBJ1-1
V: TRBV20-1
D: NA
size: NA
CDR3: CSAIRIEAFF
DNA: TGCAGTGCTATTCGTATTGAAGCTTTCTTT

J: TRBJ1-2
V: TRBV6-5
D: NA
size: once
CDR3: CASSYRDRGTYGYTF
DNA: TGTGCCAGCAGTTACCGGGATAGAGGGACCTATGGCTACACCTTC

J: TRBJ2-6
V: TRBV5-1
D: NA
size: NA
CDR3: CASTTGSGANVLTF
DNA: TGCGCCAGCACCACAGGGAGTGGGGCCAACGTCCTGACTTTC

J: TRBJ2-7
V: TRBV6-1
D: NA
size: NA
CDR3: CASSVEGKSSYEQYF
DNA: TGTGCCAGCAGTGTTGAGGGGAAAAGCTCCTACGAGCAGTACTTC

J: TRBJ1-5
V: TRBV7-8
D: NA
size: NA
CDR3: CASSLVISNQPQHF
DNA: TGTGCCAGCAGCCTGGTTATTAGCAATCAGCCCCAGCATTTT

J: TRBJ2-3
V: TRBV5-4
D: NA
size: NA
CDR3: CASSFQGGGTDTQYF
DNA: TGTGCCAGCAGCTTCCAGGGCGGTGGCACAGATACGCAGTATTTT

J: TRBJ2-7
V: TRBV6-5
D: NA
size: NA
CDR3: CASRSWTTYEQYF
DNA: TGTGCCAGCAGATCCTGGACTACCTACGAGCAGTACTTC

J: TRBJ1-1
V: TRBV29-1
D: NA
size: once
CDR3: CSSPAPHMNTEAFF
DNA: TGCAGCTCCCCCGCCCCGCATATGAACACTGAAGCTTTCTTT

J: TRBJ2-3
V: TRBV5-1
D: TRBD2
size: NA
CDR3: CASSLPRLAGEDTQYF
DNA: TGCGCCAGCAGCTTGCCCCGACTAGCGGGGGAAGATACGCAGTATTTT

J: TRBJ2-5
V: TRBV19
D: TRBD2
size: NA
CDR3: CASSIGPAMLAGGQETQYF
DNA: TGTGCCAGTAGTATAGGACCTGCAATGCTAGCGGGGGGCCAAGAGACCCAGTACTTC

J: TRBJ1-6
V: TRBV6-1
D: NA
size: once
CDR3: CASTRGSSYNSPLHF
DNA: TGTGCCAGCACGAGGGGAAGTTCCTATAATTCACCCCTCCACTTT

J: TRBJ1-2
V: TRBV5-4
D: NA
size: NA
CDR3: CASSGTQQLNNYGYTF
DNA: TGTGCCAGTTCCGGGACCCAACAGTTAAATAACTATGGCTACACCTTC

J: TRBJ1-1
V: TRBV19
D: TRBD1
size: NA
CDR3: CASSIPGTGRPFF
DNA: TGTGCCAGTAGTATTCCCGGGACAGGGAGGCCTTTCTTT

J: TRBJ1-2
V: TRBV28
D: NA
size: once
CDR3: CASSQVNGYTF
DNA: TGTGCCAGCAGTCAGGTTAATGGCTACACCTTC

J: TRBJ1-1
V: TRBV7-3
D: TRBD1
size: NA
CDR3: CASSPVGAGGVGTEAFF
DNA: TGTGCCAGCAGCCCGGTCGGGGCAGGGGGCGTCGGCACTGAAGCTTTCTTT

J: TRBJ2-7
V: TRBV11-3
D: NA
size: NA
CDR3: CASSLVTPQWRTEQYF
DNA: TGTGCCAGCAGCTTAGTTACCCCCCAGTGGCGGACCGAGCAGTACTTC

J: TRBJ1-3
V: TRBV5-1
D: NA
size: NA
CDR3: CASSLVGGLVPGNTIYF
DNA: TGCGCCAGCAGCTTGGTGGGGGGGTTGGTTCCAGGAAACACCATATATTTT

J: TRBJ2-7
V: TRBV5-1
D: TRBD2
size: NA
CDR3: CASSSGLRGVEQYF
DNA: TGCGCCAGCAGCTCTGGGTTGCGGGGGGTCGAGCAGTACTTC

J: TRBJ2-1
V: TRBV7-2
D: NA
size: once
CDR3: CASSLVAGSNEQFF
DNA: TGTGCCAGCAGCTTAGTGGCGGGGAGTAATGAGCAGTTCTTC

J: TRBJ2-2
V: TRBV10-3
D: TRBD2
size: NA
CDR3: CAIGRGVSANTGELFF
DNA: TGTGCCATCGGGCGGGGGGTTTCCGCGAACACCGGGGAGCTGTTTTTT

J: TRBJ1-2
V: TRBV6-1
D: NA
size: NA
CDR3: CASSDGATGNNYGYTF
DNA: TGTGCCAGCAGTGACGGGGCCACAGGGAATAACTATGGCTACACCTTC

J: TRBJ1-6
V: TRBV6-1
D: NA
size: NA
CDR3: CASVSGLSNSPLHF
DNA: TGTGCCAGCGTCTCGGGACTTTCTAATTCACCCCTCCACTTT

J: TRBJ2-5
V: TRBV5-6
D: TRBD2
size: NA
CDR3: CASSVPGLAPEGETQYF
DNA: TGTGCCAGCAGCGTTCCGGGACTAGCCCCGGAGGGGGAGACCCAGTACTTC

J: TRBJ2-1
V: TRBV4-2
D: NA
size: NA
CDR3: CASSQDGSGPYNEQFF
DNA: TGTGCCAGCAGCCAAGATGGAAGTGGACCTTACAATGAGCAGTTCTTC

J: TRBJ1-5
V: TRBV23-1
D: NA
size: once
CDR3: CASSQWPAPAKPQHF
DNA: TGCGCCAGCAGTCAATGGCCAGCGCCCGCCAAGCCCCAGCATTTT

J: TRBJ1-3
V: TRBV27
D: NA
size: NA
CDR3: CASSGWAENTIYF
DNA: TGTGCCAGCAGTGGCTGGGCAGAAAACACCATATATTTT